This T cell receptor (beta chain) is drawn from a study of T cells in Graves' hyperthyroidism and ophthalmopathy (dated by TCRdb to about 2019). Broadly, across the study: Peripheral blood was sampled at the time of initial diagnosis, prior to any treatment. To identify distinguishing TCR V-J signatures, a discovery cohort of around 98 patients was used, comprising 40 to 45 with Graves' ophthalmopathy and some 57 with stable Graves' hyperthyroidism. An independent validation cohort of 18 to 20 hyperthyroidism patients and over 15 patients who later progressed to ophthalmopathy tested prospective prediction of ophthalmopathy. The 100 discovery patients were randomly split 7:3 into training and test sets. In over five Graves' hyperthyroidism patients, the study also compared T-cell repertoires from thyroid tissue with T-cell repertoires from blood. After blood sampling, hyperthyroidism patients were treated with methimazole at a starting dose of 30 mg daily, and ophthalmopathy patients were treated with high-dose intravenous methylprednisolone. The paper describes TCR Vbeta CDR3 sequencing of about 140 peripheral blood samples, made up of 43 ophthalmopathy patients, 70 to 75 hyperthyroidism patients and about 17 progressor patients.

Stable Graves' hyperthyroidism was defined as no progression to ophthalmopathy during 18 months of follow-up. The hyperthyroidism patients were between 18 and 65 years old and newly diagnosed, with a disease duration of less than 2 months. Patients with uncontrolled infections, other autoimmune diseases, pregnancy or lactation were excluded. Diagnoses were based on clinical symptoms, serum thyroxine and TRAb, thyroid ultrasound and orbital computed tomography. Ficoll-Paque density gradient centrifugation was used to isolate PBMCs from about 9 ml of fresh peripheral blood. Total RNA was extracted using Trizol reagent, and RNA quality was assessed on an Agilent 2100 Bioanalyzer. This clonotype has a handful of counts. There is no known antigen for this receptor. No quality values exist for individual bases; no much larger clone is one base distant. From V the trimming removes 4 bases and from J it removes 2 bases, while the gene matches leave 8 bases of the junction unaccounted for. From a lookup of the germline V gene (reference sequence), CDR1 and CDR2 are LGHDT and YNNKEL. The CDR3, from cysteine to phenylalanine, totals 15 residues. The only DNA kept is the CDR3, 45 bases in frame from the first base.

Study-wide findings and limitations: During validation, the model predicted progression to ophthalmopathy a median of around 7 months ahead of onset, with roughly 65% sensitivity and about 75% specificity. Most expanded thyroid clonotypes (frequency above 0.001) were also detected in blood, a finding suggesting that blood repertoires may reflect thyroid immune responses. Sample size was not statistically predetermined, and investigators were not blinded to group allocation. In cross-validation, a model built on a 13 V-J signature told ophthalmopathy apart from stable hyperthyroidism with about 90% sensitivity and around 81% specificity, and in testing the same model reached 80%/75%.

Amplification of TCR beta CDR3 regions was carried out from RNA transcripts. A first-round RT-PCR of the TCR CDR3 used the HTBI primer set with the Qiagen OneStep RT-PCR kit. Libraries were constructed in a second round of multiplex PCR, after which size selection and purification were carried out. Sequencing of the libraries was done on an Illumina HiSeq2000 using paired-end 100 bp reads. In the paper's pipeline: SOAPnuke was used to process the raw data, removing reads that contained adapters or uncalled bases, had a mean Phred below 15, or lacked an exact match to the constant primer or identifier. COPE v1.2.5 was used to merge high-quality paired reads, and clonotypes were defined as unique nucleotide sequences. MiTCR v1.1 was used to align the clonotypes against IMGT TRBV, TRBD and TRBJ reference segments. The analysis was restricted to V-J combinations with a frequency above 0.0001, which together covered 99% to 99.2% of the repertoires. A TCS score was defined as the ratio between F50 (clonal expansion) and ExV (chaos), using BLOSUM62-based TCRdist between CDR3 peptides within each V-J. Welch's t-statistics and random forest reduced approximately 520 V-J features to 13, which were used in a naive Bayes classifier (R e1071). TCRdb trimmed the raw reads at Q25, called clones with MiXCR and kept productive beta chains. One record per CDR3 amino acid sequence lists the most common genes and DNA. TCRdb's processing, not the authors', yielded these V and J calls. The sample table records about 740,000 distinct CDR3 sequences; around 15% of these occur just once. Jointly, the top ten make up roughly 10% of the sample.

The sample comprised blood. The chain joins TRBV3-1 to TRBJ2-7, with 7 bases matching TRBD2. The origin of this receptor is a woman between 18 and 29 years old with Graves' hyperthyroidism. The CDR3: CASSLTRERTYEQYF. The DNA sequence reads TGTGCCAGCAGCCTGACGCGGGAGAGAACCTACGAGCAGTACTTC.